These 26 T cell receptor beta chains were sequenced from one sample in a study of T cell repertoires in cytomegalovirus infection. These TCRs are of unknown antigen specificity. TCRdb re-called the reads with MiXCR, one entry per CDR3 protein. Among 900,000 to 950,000 distinct CDR3 sequences listed, less than 40% were seen once. Sequencing was performed on cultured CD8+ T cells from PBMCs, taken from culture after CMV antigen stimulation. The receptors originated from a human donor in good health (CMV status not recorded). Some clones in this sample may be carry-over from other donors' samples.

This chain links TRBV25-1 with TRBJ2-7, with TRBD1 matching 7 bases. Trimming cost V 4 bases and J 3 bases; bases outside gene matches: 3. The germline V gene has CDR1 MGHDK and CDR2 SYGVNS. There are 13 residues in the CDR3. CDR3 protein: CASSVRQGYEQYF. CDR3 sequence (DNA): TGTGCCAGCAGTGTGAGACAGGGCTACGAGCAGTACTTC.

About this clonotype itself: A read error is possible here, since a much larger clone lies one base away. The gene calls are TRBV7-6 and TRBJ2-3; 9 bases match TRBD1. There are 17 residues in the CDR3. The V gene end was trimmed by 4 bases and the J gene end by 5 bases; junction bases not matched to a gene: 13. Germline loops: CDR1 SGHVS, CDR2 FNYEAQ. The CDR3 DNA reads TGTGCCAGCAGCTCTAGCCGGGACAGGGACCCCATAGATACGCAGTATTTT. Protein product: CASSSSRDRDPIDTQYF. The variable domain in full, completed from reference TRBV7-6 and TRBJ2-3, reads GAGVSQSPRYKVTKRGQDVALRCDPISGHVSLYWYRQALGQGPEFLTYFNYEAQQDKSGLPNDRFSAERPEGSISTLTIQRTEQRDSAMYRCASSSSRDRDPIDTQYFGPGTRLTVL.

This clonotype was seen only a few times. The chain combines TRBV7-2 with TRBJ1-1; no clear D. CDR3 length: 14 residues. The V gene lost 1 base and the J gene lost 3 bases, with 9 bases spanning the gap. Germline V gene data show CDR1 as SGHTA and CDR2 as FQGNSA. The CDR3, as DNA: TGTGCCAGCAGCTTAGGTGGTTTTGACACTGAAGCTTTCTTT. Translated: CASSLGGFDTEAFF.

The rearrangement joins TRBV7-4 to TRBJ1-3; 7 bases line up with TRBD1. CDR1 SGHVT and CDR2 SQSDAQ come from the germline V gene. Unmatched junction bases numbered 9, after V lost 7 bases and J lost 0 bases. This CDR3 spans 16 amino acids. DNA of the CDR3: TGTGCCAGCATCGGCGTACAGGGGCGCTCTGGAAACACCATATATTTT. Translated: CASIGVQGRSGNTIYF.

This clonotype was seen a few times. The chain combines TRBV11-1 with TRBJ2-3, with a weak D call TRBD2 (5 bases). CDR1 SGHAT and CDR2 FQDESV come from the germline V gene (reference sequence). There are 15 residues in the CDR3. V lost 2 bases to trimming and J lost 6 bases, with 15 bases between them. The CDR3 spells CASSLSEVGYDTQYF. DNA of the CDR3: TGTGCCAGCAGCTTATCGGAGGTGGGGTACGATACGCAGTATTTT.

Turning to this clonotype: Sequence at one end of the junction differs from germline and may be a read error. V is TRBV5-5 and J is TRBJ1-5; unclear D gene. Per germline, CDR1 SGHKS and CDR2 YYEKEE (reference sequence). The CDR3 is 17 residues long. The CDR3 protein is CASSLDGESYSNQPQHF. Here the CDR3 DNA reads TGTGCCAGCAGTTTGGACGGTGAGAGTTATAGCAATCAGCCCCAGCATTTT.

This clonotype turned up a few times. CDR3 protein: CASYGGQGNGYTF. CDR3 bases: TGTGCCTCCTACGGCGGACAGGGGAATGGCTACACCTTC. The gene calls are TRBV27 and TRBJ1-2; TRBD1 matches at 9 bases. Germline V lookup: CDR1 MNHEY, CDR2 SMNVEV (reference sequence). The CDR3 is 13 residues long. The J segment lost 6 bases and the V segment lost 11 bases, leaving 10 bases of the junction unmatched.

J is TRBJ2-2 and V is TRBV29-1; no reliable D call. The germline V and J ends were trimmed by 3 bases and 0 bases, with 8 bases remaining between them. Per the germline V gene, CDR1 is SQVTM and CDR2 is ANQGSEA. CDR3 size: 14 residues. The CDR3 is CSVEVRPNTGELFF. CDR3 coding DNA: TGCAGCGTTGAGGTCCGACCGAACACCGGGGAGCTGTTTTTT.

This clonotype occurred many times. The J gene is TRBJ2-7, the V gene TRBV12-5, with TRBD1 identical over 9 bases. The V segment lost 1 base and the J segment 3 bases; nucleotides outside the gene matches: 10. Germline V gene lookup returns CDR1 LGHNT and CDR2 FRNRAP. This CDR3 region has 17 residues. This CDR3 is CASGLAGLGQGHYEQYF. CDR3 DNA sequence: TGTGCTAGTGGTTTGGCAGGACTCGGACAGGGGCACTACGAGCAGTACTTC.

The chain carries TRBV7-3 and TRBJ2-1, with TRBD2 matching over 7 bases. Germline assignment: CDR1 SGHTA and CDR2 FQGTGA. The CDR3 consists of 13 residues. The V and J ends lost 5 bases and 8 bases, in that order; junction bases with no gene match: 6. DNA of the CDR3: TGTGCCAGCAGCCAGGGAGGGCTCGATGAGCAGTTCTTC. Its translation is CASSQGGLDEQFF.

This clonotype has only a few counts. The J gene is TRBJ1-1, the V gene TRBV19; D remains ambiguous. Germline CDR1 and CDR2: LNHDA and SQIVND (reference sequence). There are 14 residues in the CDR3. V was cut by 2 bases and J by 1 base, with 8 bases left in between. The CDR3 is CASSIPQANTEAFF. Written as DNA, the CDR3 is TGTGCCAGTAGTATACCCCAGGCGAACACTGAAGCTTTCTTT. Combining the CDR3 with reference TRBV19 and TRBJ1-1 gives the whole variable domain DGGITQSPKYLFRKEGQNVTLSCEQNLNHDAMYWYRQDPGQGLRLIYYSQIVNDFQKGDIAEGYSVSREKKESFPLTVTSAQKNPTAFYLCASSIPQANTEAFFGQGTRLTVV.

About this clonotype: The germline gene is not matched at one end of the junction; a read error may be the cause. The CDR3 sequence is CTSSILGSSTDTQYF. For the CDR3, the DNA is TGTACCAGTAGTATTTTGGGCTCTAGCACAGATACGCAGTATTTT. The genes are TRBV19 and TRBJ2-3; D is unclear. CDR3 length: 15 amino acids. Per the germline V gene, CDR1 is LNHDA and CDR2 is SQIVND (reference sequence).

This clonotype has a handful of counts. This may stem from a read error, because a much larger clone lies one nucleotide away. The J gene is TRBJ2-7, the V gene TRBV5-5; D not resolved. The CDR3 runs to 12 residues. V gave up 2 bases and J gave up 3 bases, with 6 bases separating them. CDR1 is SGHKS and CDR2 is YYEKEE in the germline V gene (reference sequence). The CDR3 spells CASSFDIYEQYF. CDR3 DNA sequence: TGTGCCAGCAGCTTTGACATCTACGAGCAGTACTTC.

V usage is TRBV12-3 or TRBV12-4 and J usage is TRBJ2-5; D gene unclear. V was clipped by 0 bases and J by 7 bases, with 9 bases between them. CDR3 length: 13 amino acids. CDR3: CASSLAALGTQYF. The CDR3 nucleotides read TGTGCCAGCAGTTTAGCAGCTCTTGGGACCCAGTACTTC.

Worth noting for this clonotype: This could be a read error, since a much larger clone is one nucleotide away. The rearrangement joins TRBV6-1 to TRBJ2-1; tentative D call: TRBD2 (6 bases). Germline CDR1 MNHNS, CDR2 SASEGT. This CDR3 region has 17 residues. The CDR3 DNA is TGTACCAGCAGTGAAGATCTAGCGACTCGGGACGGTAATGAGCAGTTCTTC. It is translated as CTSSEDLATRDGNEQFF.

Many counts were recorded for this clonotype. The rearrangement links TRBV28 to TRBJ2-1; 7 nucleotides match TRBD2. The J segment lost 0 bases and the V segment lost 3 bases, leaving 2 bases of the junction unmatched. This CDR3 is 15 amino acids long. The germline V gene has CDR1 MDHEN and CDR2 SYDVKM. The CDR3 DNA is TGTGCCAGCAGTTTCTTAGCGGGCTCCTACAATGAGCAGTTCTTC. It yields the protein CASSFLAGSYNEQFF.

The chain couples TRBV24-1 to TRBJ2-2; no clear D. V was pared by 10 bases and J by 7 bases, with 9 bases between. The germline V gene has CDR1 KGHDR and CDR2 SFDVKD. The CDR3 contains 11 residues. The CDR3 region has the DNA TGTGCCACATCCTATGGCGGGGAGCTGTTTTTT. It translates to CATSYGGELFF.

This clonotype was observed many times. The CDR3 reads CASSLGPYGYEQYF. In DNA, the CDR3 is TGTGCCAGCAGTTTAGGACCCTATGGGTACGAGCAGTACTTC. The J gene is TRBJ2-7, the V gene TRBV12-3 or TRBV12-4, with D hard to call. This CDR3 contains 14 residues. The germline V and J ends were trimmed by 1 base and 4 bases, with 11 bases remaining between them.

This clonotype turned up a few times. The genes are TRBV7-3 and TRBJ2-7; D uncertain. Germline lookup yields CDR1 SGHTA and CDR2 FQGTGA. This CDR3 has 16 residues. Trimming took off 2 bases at V and 0 bases at J, with 14 bases between the two ends. The CDR3 protein is CASSLPRAELSYEQYF. The CDR3 nucleotides read TGTGCCAGCAGCTTACCCCGAGCAGAGCTCTCCTACGAGCAGTACTTC. The full variable domain, with the rest looked up from reference TRBV7-3 and TRBJ2-7, is GAGVSQTPSNKVTEKGKYVELRCDPISGHTALYWYRQSLGQGPEFLIYFQGTGAADDSGLPNDRFFAVRPEGSVSTLKIQRTERGDSAVYLCASSLPRAELSYEQYFGPGTRLTVT.

This clonotype was picked up a small number of times. The rearrangement links TRBV24-1 to TRBJ2-4; 7 nucleotides agree with TRBD1. The V segment lost 3 bases and the J segment 6 bases; nucleotides outside the gene matches: 1. Germline lookup yields CDR1 KGHDR and CDR2 SFDVKD. This CDR3 comprises 13 residues. As DNA, the CDR3 is TGTGCCACCAGTGATCGGGACAGAAACATTCAGTACTTC. Protein product: CATSDRDRNIQYF.

On this clonotype: A junction boundary mismatches the germline segment, possibly from a read error. The chain uses TRBV19 and TRBJ2-1; 10 nucleotides align to TRBD1. Germline-derived CDR1 and CDR2 are LNHDA and SQIVND (reference sequence). This CDR3 comprises 14 residues. The CDR3 nucleotides read TGTGTCAGTTCACCCCGGACAGGGGGGACTGAGCAGTTCTTC. Its protein product is CVSSPRTGGTEQFF.

J is TRBJ1-2 and V is TRBV7-9; D is unresolved. The germline gives CDR1 SEHNR, CDR2 FQNEAQ (reference sequence). This CDR3 has 15 residues. Between the trimmed V and J ends, which lost 2 bases and 3 bases, there was a span of 13 bases. In nucleotides, the CDR3 is TGTGCCAGCAGCTTACCATCCAGTGGAGACTATGGCTACACCTTC. This gives the protein CASSLPSSGDYGYTF.

J is TRBJ1-1 and V is TRBV7-9; the match to TRBD1 covers 7 bases. Per germline, CDR1 SEHNR and CDR2 FQNEAQ (reference sequence). The CDR3 sequence is 16 residues long. The J segment lost 1 base and the V segment lost 3 bases, leaving 8 bases of the junction unmatched. The CDR3 reads CASSFSPGQKNTEAFF. The CDR3 coding sequence is TGTGCCAGCAGCTTTAGCCCGGGACAGAAGAACACTGAAGCTTTCTTT.

This chain links TRBV27 with TRBJ1-5; possibly TRBD1 for D (5 bases). CDR1 MNHEY and CDR2 SMNVEV come from the germline V gene (reference sequence). Trimming left V 4 bases short and J 6 bases short, with 10 bases between. The CDR3 length is 13 residues. Here the CDR3 DNA reads TGTGCCAGCAGTTCCTGCGGGGGTCAGCCCCAGCATTTT. Translated: CASSSCGGQPQHF.

The chain uses TRBV29-1 and TRBJ1-2, with TRBD1 as a possible D gene (5 bases). CDR1 SQVTM and CDR2 ANQGSEA come from the germline V gene. CDR3 size: 15 residues. The V end lost 6 bases, the J end lost 7 bases, and 24 bases lay between the germline ends. Here the CDR3 DNA reads TGCAGCGTGGATTCCCGAGGGGTCCCGGGGGGTGGCTACACCTTC. Translated: CSVDSRGVPGGGYTF.

A few counts support this clonotype. The CDR3 region has the DNA TGTGCCAGCGGACAGGGTTATCAGCCCCAGCATTTT. Its protein product is CASGQGYQPQHF. V is TRBV27 and J is TRBJ1-5, with 8 bases aligning to TRBD1. J gave up 5 bases and V 8 bases, and 2 bases lay outside the gene matches. Germline values: CDR1 MNHEY, CDR2 SMNVEV (reference sequence). This CDR3 region has 12 residues.